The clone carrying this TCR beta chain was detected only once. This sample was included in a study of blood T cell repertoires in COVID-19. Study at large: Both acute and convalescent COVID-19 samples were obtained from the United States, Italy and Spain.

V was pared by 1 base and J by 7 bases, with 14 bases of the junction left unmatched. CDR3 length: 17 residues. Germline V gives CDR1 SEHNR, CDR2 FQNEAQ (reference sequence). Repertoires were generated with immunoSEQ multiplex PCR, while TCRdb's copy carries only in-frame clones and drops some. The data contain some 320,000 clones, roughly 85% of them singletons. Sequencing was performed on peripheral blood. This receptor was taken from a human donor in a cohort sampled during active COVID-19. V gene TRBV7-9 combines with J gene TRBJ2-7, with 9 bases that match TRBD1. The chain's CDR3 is CASSLGTWTGEIREQYF. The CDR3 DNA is TGTGCCAGCAGCTTAGGCACTTGGACAGGGGAAATTCGGGAGCAGTACTTC.